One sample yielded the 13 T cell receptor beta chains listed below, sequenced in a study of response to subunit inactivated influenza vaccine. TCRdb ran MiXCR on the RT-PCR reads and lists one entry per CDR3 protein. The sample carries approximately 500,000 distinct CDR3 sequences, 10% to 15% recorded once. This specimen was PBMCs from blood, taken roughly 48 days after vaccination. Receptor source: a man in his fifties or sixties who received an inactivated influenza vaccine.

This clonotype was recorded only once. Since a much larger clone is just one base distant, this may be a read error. CDR3 region: CASSVSSGSTDTQYF. Here the CDR3 DNA reads TGTGCCAGCAGCGTATCTAGCGGGAGCACAGATACGCAGTATTTT. The chain couples TRBV9 to TRBJ2-3; 8 nucleotides match TRBD2. The length of the CDR3 is 15 residues. CDR1 and CDR2 from the germline V gene are SGDLS and YYNGEE. Trimming cost V 1 base and J 0 bases; bases outside gene matches: 1.

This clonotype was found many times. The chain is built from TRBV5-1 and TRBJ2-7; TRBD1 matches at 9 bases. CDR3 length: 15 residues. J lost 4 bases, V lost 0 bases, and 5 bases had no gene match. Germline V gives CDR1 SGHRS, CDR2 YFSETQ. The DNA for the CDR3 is TGCGCCAGCAGCTTGGCCGGGGACAGGGCGTACGAGCAGTACTTC. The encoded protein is CASSLAGDRAYEQYF.

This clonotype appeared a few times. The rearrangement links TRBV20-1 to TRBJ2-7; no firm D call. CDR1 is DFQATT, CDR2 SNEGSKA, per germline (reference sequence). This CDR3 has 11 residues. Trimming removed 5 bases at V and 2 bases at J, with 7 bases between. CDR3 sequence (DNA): TGCAGTGCTTGGTGGACCTACGAGCAGTACTTC. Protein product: CSAWWTYEQYF.

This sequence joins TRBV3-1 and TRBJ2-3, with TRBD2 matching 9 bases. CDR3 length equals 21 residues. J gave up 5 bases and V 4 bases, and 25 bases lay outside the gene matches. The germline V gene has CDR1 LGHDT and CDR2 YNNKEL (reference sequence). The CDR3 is CASSRRGGRLGAGGQEDTQYF. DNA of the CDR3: TGTGCCAGCAGCCGAAGAGGGGGTCGATTGGGAGCGGGGGGCCAGGAAGATACGCAGTATTTT.

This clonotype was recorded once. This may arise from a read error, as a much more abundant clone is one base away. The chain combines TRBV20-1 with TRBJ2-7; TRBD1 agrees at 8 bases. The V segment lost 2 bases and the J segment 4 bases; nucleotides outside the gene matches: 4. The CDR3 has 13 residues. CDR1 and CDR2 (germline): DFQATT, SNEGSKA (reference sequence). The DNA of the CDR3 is TGCAGTGCTAGATGGCAGGGGGCATACGAGCAGTACTTC. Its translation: CSARWQGAYEQYF.

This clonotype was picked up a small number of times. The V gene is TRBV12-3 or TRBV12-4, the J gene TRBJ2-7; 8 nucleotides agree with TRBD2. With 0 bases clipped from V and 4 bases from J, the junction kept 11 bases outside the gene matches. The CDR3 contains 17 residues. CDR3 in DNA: TGTGCCAGCAGTTTAGCGCGGCTAGCGGGTATATCATACGAGCAGTACTTC. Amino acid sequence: CASSLARLAGISYEQYF.

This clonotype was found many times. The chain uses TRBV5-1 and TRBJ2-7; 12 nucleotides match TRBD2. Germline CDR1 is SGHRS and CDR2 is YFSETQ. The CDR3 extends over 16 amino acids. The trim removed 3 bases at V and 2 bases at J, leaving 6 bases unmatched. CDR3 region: CASSSGTSGSAYEQYF. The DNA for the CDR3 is TGCGCCAGCAGCTCCGGGACTAGCGGGTCCGCCTACGAGCAGTACTTC.

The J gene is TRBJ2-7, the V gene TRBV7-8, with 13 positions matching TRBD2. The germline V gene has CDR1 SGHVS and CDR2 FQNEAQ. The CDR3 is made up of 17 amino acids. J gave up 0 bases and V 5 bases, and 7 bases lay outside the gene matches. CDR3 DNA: TGTGCCAGCAGCCTAGGACTAGCGGGGGACTTCTCCTACGAGCAGTACTTC. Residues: CASSLGLAGDFSYEQYF.

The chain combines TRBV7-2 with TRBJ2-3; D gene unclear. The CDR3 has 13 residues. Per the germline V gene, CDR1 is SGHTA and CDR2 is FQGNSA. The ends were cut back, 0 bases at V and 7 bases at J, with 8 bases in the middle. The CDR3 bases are TGTGCCAGCAGCTTAGCGCAGAGGAATACGCAGTATTTT. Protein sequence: CASSLAQRNTQYF.

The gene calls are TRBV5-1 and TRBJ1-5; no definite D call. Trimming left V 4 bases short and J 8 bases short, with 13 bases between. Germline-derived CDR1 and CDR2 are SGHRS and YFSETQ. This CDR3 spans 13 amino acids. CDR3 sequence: CASSSSPGEPQHF. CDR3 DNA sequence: TGCGCCAGCAGCAGTTCCCCCGGTGAGCCCCAGCATTTT. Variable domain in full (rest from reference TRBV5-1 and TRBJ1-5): KAGVTQTPRYLIKTRGQQVTLSCSPISGHRSVSWYQQTPGQGLQFLFEYFSETQRNKGNFPGRFSGRQFSNSRSEMNVSTLELGDSALYLCASSSSPGEPQHFGDGTRLSIL.

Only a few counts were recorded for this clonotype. The CDR3 loop is CASISGQYEGYTF. The CDR3 nucleotides are TGTGCCAGCATCTCGGGGCAGTACGAGGGCTACACCTTC. The chain carries TRBV28 and TRBJ1-2, with TRBD1 as a possible D gene (5 bases). The CDR3 totals 13 residues. V was clipped by 7 bases and J by 8 bases, with 17 bases between them. CDR1 MDHEN and CDR2 SYDVKM come from the germline V gene.

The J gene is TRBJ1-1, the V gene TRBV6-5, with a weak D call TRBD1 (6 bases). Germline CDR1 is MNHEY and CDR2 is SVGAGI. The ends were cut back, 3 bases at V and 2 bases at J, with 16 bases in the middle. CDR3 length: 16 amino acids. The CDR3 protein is CASSYDPPGVNTEAFF. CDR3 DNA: TGTGCCAGCAGTTATGACCCCCCAGGGGTAAACACTGAAGCTTTCTTT.

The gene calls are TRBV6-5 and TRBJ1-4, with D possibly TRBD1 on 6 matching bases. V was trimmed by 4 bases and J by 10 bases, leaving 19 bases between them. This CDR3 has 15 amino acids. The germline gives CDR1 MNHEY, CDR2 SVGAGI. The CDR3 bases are TGTGCCAGCAGTTCAAGGGGGGGCGGTGAAGGAAAACTGTTTTTT. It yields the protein CASSSRGGGEGKLFF.